This T cell receptor (beta chain) appears in the sequencing data of a study of T cell repertoires in aging, cancer and after chemotherapy. Study-wide context: Pre- and post-chemotherapy samples were paired from chronic lymphocytic leukemia patients treated with fludarabine- or bendamustine-based regimens.

V dropped 5 bases and J dropped 0 bases, with 8 bases sitting between them. CDR3 length: 13 residues. Germline CDR1 LNHDA, CDR2 SQIVND (reference sequence). Peripheral blood genomic DNA, not sorted cells or RNA, was the template. Rearranged V-D-J TRB sequences were amplified with a mixed TRB-A/B primer pool. TCRdb passed the multiplex PCR reads through MiXCR, listing each CDR3 protein once. The sample includes roughly 4,200 distinct CDR3 sequences, around 28% of them seen just once. The receptor was derived from a human donor with a blood cancer. Sample: blood. The rearrangement joins TRBV19 to TRBJ2-7; no clear D gene. CDR3 sequence reads: CASSLRASYEQYF. CDR3 nucleotide sequence: TGTGCCAGTAGTCTCCGGGCCTCCTACGAGCAGTACTTC.